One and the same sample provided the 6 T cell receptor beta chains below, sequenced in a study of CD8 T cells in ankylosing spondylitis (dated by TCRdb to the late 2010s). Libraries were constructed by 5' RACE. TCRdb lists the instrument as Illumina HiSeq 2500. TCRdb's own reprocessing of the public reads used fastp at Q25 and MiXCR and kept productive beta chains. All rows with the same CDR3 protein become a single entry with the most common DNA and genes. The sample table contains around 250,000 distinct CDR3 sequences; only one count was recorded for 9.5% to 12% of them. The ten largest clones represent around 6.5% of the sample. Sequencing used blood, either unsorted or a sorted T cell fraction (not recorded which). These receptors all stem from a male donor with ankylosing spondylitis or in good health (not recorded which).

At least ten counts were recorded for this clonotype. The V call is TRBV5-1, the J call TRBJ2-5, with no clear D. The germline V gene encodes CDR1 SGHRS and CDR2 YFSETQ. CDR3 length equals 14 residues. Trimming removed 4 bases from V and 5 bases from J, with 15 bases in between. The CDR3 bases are TGCGCCAGCAGCAAGATCGGGCGGCTGGAGACCCAGTACTTC. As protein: CASSKIGRLETQYF.

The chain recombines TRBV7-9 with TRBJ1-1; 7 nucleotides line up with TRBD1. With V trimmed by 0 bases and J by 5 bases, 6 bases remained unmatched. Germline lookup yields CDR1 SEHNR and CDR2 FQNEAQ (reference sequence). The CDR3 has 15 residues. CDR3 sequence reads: CASSLAQTGYTEAFF. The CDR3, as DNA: TGTGCCAGCAGCTTAGCGCAGACAGGGTATACTGAAGCTTTCTTT.

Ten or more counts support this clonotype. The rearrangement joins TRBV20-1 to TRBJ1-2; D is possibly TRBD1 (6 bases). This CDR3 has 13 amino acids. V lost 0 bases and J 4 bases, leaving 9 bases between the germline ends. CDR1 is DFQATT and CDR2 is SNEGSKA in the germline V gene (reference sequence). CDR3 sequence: CSAREGAGYGYTF. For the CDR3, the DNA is TGCAGTGCTAGAGAGGGGGCAGGCTATGGCTACACCTTC.

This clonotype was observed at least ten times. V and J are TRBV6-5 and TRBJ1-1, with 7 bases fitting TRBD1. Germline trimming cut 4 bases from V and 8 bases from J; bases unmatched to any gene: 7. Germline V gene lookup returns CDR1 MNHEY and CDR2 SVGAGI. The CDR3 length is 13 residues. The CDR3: CASSFQPGGEAFF. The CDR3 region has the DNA TGTGCCAGCAGTTTCCAACCAGGGGGAGAAGCTTTCTTT.

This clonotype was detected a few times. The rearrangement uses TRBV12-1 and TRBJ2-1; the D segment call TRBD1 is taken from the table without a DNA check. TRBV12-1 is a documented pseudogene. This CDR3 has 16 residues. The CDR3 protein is CASSFSDRGGYNEQFF. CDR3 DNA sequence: TGTGCCAGCAGCTTTTCGGACAGGGGGGGCTACAATGAGCAGTTCTTC.

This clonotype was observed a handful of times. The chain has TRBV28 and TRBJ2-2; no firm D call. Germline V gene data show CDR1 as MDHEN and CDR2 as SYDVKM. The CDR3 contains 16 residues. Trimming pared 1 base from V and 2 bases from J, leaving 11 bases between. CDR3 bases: TGTGCCAGCAGTTTATCTAAGGTTACAAACACCGGGGAGCTGTTTTTT. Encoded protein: CASSLSKVTNTGELFF.